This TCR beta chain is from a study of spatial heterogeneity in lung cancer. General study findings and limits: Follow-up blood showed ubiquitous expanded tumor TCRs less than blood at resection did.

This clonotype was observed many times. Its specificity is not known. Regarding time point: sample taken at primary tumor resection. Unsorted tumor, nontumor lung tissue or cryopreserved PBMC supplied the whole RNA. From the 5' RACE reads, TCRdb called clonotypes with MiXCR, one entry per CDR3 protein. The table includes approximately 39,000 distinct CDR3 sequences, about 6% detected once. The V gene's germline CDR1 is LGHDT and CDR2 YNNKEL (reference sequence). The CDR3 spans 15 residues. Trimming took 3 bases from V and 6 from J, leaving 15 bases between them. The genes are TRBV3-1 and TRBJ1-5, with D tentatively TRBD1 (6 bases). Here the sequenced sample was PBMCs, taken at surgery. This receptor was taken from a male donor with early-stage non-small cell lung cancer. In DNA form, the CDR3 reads TGTGCCAGCAGCCAGGGGGGGCTAAGCGGTCAGCCCCAGCATTTT. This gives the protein CASSQGGLSGQPQHF.